The TCR beta chain described here comes from a study of blood T cell repertoires in COVID-19. The sample holds one count of this clone. Authors' methods: Scientists estimated how many nucleated cells there were by amplifying reference gene primers. Clones were sequenced by immunoSEQ multiplex PCR, and TCRdb holds only the in-frame ones, with some missing. The D gene and trimming were derived from the DNA, and the V and J assignments and clone size from that table. The sample carries roughly 14,000 clones, about 89% recorded once. Germline CDR1 reads MRHNA; CDR2 reads SNTAGT. Trimming cost V 5 bases and J 7 bases; bases outside gene matches: 6. CDR3 length equals 15 residues.

Sequencing was done on a sample of peripheral blood. The chain couples TRBV6-4 to TRBJ2-1, with TRBD2 matching over 12 bases. The sequence derives from an elderly woman with COVID-19, enrolled during active disease. The CDR3 bases are TGTGCCAGCAGTCGACTAGCGGGGGAAGGAAATGAGCAGTTCTTC. Translating it yields CASSRLAGEGNEQFF.